These 10 T cell receptor beta chains came from one sample sequenced in a study of multiple sclerosis patients with progressive multifocal leukoencephalopathy. Method: immunoSEQ multiplex PCR; TCRdb's copy keeps in-frame clones and lacks some. The table lists tens of thousands of clones, about 92% of them singletons. Time point of the sample: before natalizumab initiation. The sample consisted of PBMCs. Every receptor here comes from a man younger than 40 with multiple sclerosis.

This chain connects TRBV5-4 to TRBJ1-4; 9 nucleotides agree with TRBD1. V shed 6 bases, J shed 1 base, and the junction held 4 bases outside the gene matches. The germline gives CDR1 SGHNT, CDR2 YYREEE (reference sequence). The CDR3 has 15 residues. The CDR3 bases are TGTGCCAGCACCCTGGACAGGGGAACTAATGAAAAACTGTTTTTT. It translates to CASTLDRGTNEKLFF.

This chain links TRBV19 with TRBJ2-1; D might be TRBD2 (6 bases). The CDR3 consists of 14 residues. Germline values: CDR1 LNHDA, CDR2 SQIVND (reference sequence). V gave up 4 bases and J gave up 0 bases, with 7 bases separating them. The CDR3 coding sequence is TGTGCCAGTAGTAGGAGGGCCTCCTACAATGAGCAGTTCTTC. Amino acids: CASSRRASYNEQFF.

This rearrangement joins TRBV9 to TRBJ2-1; unclear D gene. From germline, CDR1 is SGDLS and CDR2 YYNGEE. V lost 1 base to trimming and J lost 12 bases, with 8 bases between them. This CDR3 comprises 11 residues. This CDR3 reads CASSVTRWQFF. The CDR3 DNA follows: TGTGCCAGCAGCGTAACCCGTTGGCAGTTCTTC. The full variable domain, its missing parts supplied by reference TRBV9 and TRBJ2-1, is DSGVTQTPKHLITATGQRVTLRCSPRSGDLSVYWYQQSLDQGLQFLIQYYNGEERAKGNILERFSAQQFPDLHSELNLSSLELGDSALYFCASSVTRWQFFGPGTRLTVL.

The rearrangement links TRBV6-5 to TRBJ2-7; D not resolved. The CDR3 has 15 amino acids. The V end lost 2 bases, the J end lost 2 bases, and 13 bases lay between the germline ends. Per the germline V gene, CDR1 is MNHEY and CDR2 is SVGAGI. The CDR3 DNA follows: TGTGCCAGCAGTTACGCTGGCGGCGTACCCTACGAGCAGTACTTC. Its translation is CASSYAGGVPYEQYF.

The rearrangement uses TRBV5-1 and TRBJ2-2; unclear D gene. The germline gives CDR1 SGHRS, CDR2 YFSETQ. The germline V and J ends were trimmed by 6 bases and 5 bases, with 14 bases remaining between them. CDR3 length equals 14 residues. The CDR3, as DNA: TGCGCCAGCACCCTTGAAGTAGGTACCGGGGAGCTGTTTTTT. Translated: CASTLEVGTGELFF.

V and J are TRBV29-1 and TRBJ1-2; D remains unclear. The V gene lost 0 bases and the J gene lost 4 bases, with 3 bases spanning the gap. The CDR3 is 11 residues long. Germline CDR1 is SQVTM and CDR2 is ANQGSEA. The CDR3 loop is CSVEDAYGYTF. Written as DNA, the CDR3 is TGCAGCGTTGAAGATGCCTATGGCTACACCTTC.

The V and J genes are TRBV11-2 and TRBJ1-1, with unresolved D. CDR3 size: 12 residues. Germline CDR1 and CDR2: SGHAT and FQNNGV. Trimming took off 4 bases at V and 7 bases at J, with 10 bases between the two ends. In nucleotides, the CDR3 is TGTGCCAGCAGCTCCGTGGAGAGTGAAGCTTTCTTT. The encoded protein is CASSSVESEAFF. Using reference TRBV11-2 and TRBJ1-1 for the parts outside the CDR3, the full variable domain is EAGVAQSPRYKIIEKRQSVAFWCNPISGHATLYWYQQILGQGPKLLIQFQNNGVVDDSQLPKDRFSAERLKGVDSTLKIQPAKLEDSAVYLCASSSVESEAFFGQGTRLTVV.

Remarks on this clone: The junction departs from germline at one end; a sequencing error may be responsible. The chain couples TRBV4-1 to TRBJ1-1; D ambiguous. Germline V CDR1 and CDR2: MGHRA, YSYEKL. This CDR3 region has 14 residues. CDR3 sequence (DNA): TGCGCCAGCAGCCGAAAAGGAGGAGACACGGAAGCTTTCTTT. Translating it yields CASSRKGGDTEAFF.

The chain uses TRBV7-2 and TRBJ2-7; D tentatively fits TRBD1 or TRBD2 (6 bases each). This CDR3 region has 15 residues. Per germline, CDR1 SGHTA and CDR2 FQGNSA. V was pared by 1 base and J by 4 bases, with 14 bases between. This CDR3 reads CASSLEDSGLYEQYF. DNA for the CDR3: TGTGCCAGCAGCTTAGAGGACAGCGGGCTTTACGAGCAGTACTTC. Variable domain in full (rest from reference TRBV7-2 and TRBJ2-7): GAGVSQSPSNKVTEKGKDVELRCDPISGHTALYWYRQSLGQGLEFLIYFQGNSAPDKSGLPSDRFSAERTGGSVSTLTIQRTQQEDSAVYLCASSLEDSGLYEQYFGPGTRLTVT.

This chain joins TRBV6-5 and TRBJ1-2, with a weak D call TRBD1 (5 bases). The germline V and J ends were trimmed by 5 bases and 6 bases, with 10 bases remaining between them. From germline, CDR1 is MNHEY and CDR2 SVGAGI. This CDR3 spans 12 amino acids. CDR3 in amino acids: CASSLRGDGYTF. The CDR3 DNA follows: TGTGCCAGCAGTCTCCGGGGCGATGGCTACACCTTC.